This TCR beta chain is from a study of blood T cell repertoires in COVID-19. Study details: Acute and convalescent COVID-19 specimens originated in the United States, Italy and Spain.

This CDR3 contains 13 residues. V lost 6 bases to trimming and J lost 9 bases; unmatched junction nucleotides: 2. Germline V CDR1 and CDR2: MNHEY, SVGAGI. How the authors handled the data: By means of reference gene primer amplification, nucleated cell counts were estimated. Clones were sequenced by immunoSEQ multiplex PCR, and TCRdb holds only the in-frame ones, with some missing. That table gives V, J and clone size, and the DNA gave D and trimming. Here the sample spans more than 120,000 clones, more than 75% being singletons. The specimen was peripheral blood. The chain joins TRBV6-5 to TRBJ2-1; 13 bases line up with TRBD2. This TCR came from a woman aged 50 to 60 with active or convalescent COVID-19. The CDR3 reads CASRGLAGIEQFF. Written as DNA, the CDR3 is TGTGCCAGCAGGGGACTAGCGGGAATTGAGCAGTTCTTC.